Listed here are 22 T cell receptor beta chains from one sample, sequenced in a study of cytomegalovirus exposure and HLA in healthy donors. With 60 Vbeta and 13 Jbeta primers, the PCR was carried out. TCRdb's copy holds only in-frame clones and misses some; the assay was immunoSEQ multiplex PCR. The table has fewer than 150,000 clones, approximately 85% seen once; the top ten hold 6.7%. Sequencing used PBMCs. The receptors shown here come from a woman younger than 45 in good health and CMV-seropositive.

This chain uses TRBV18 with TRBJ2-3; 7 bases map to TRBD2. The germline V gene has CDR1 KGHSH and CDR2 LQKENI. J gave up 0 bases and V 3 bases, and 18 bases lay outside the gene matches. CDR3 size: 20 residues. This CDR3 reads CASSPLPGFGSGPSTDTQYF. CDR3 DNA: TGTGCCAGCTCACCCCTCCCGGGGTTTGGTAGCGGGCCTAGCACAGATACGCAGTATTTT.

This clone came up once. One junction end does not reproduce the germline sequence, and a read error may be involved. The gene calls are TRBV7-9 and TRBJ2-2; D call uncertain. The CDR3 spans 12 residues. Germline-derived CDR1 and CDR2 are SEHNR and FQNEAQ (reference sequence). As DNA, the CDR3 is TGTTCCAGCAGCCGCGGCGGTGGGGAGCTGTTTTTT. Its protein product is CSSSRGGGELFF. The variable domain in full, completed from reference TRBV7-9 and TRBJ2-2, reads DTGVSQNPRHKITKRGQNVTFRCDPISEHNRLYWYRQTLGQGPEFLTYFQNEAQLEKSRLLSDRFSAERPKGSFSTLEIQRTEQGDSAMYLCSSSRGGGELFFGEGSRLTVL.

Note on this clone: Other DNA variants within this sample encode the same CDR3. This chain joins TRBV6-5 and TRBJ1-2; 8 nucleotides align to TRBD1. The ends lost 0 bases at V and 5 bases at J; junction bases unmatched: 5. Looked up from germline, CDR1 is MNHEY and CDR2 is SVGAGI. The CDR3 covers 15 residues. The CDR3, as DNA: TGTGCCAGCAGTTACTCGGGGACAGGAGGGTATGGCTACACCTTC. Translation: CASSYSGTGGYGYTF.

The J gene is TRBJ1-5, the V gene TRBV28; D not resolved. The CDR3 totals 12 residues. The germline gives CDR1 MDHEN, CDR2 SYDVKM. V lost 3 bases, J lost 5 bases, and 5 bases lay in between. The DNA of the CDR3 is TGTGCCAGCAGTTTCTCTGATCAGCCCCAGCATTTT. This encodes CASSFSDQPQHF.

This chain uses TRBV2 with TRBJ1-1; 7 positions match TRBD1. J lost 10 bases, V lost 4 bases, and 3 bases had no gene match. The germline V gene encodes CDR1 SNHLY and CDR2 FYNNEI. There are 11 residues in the CDR3. This CDR3 reads CASSAGGLAFF. CDR3 DNA: TGTGCCAGCAGTGCAGGGGGGTTAGCTTTCTTT.

A word on this clone: At one end the junction does not follow the germline gene, possibly because of a read error. This rearrangement joins TRBV7-7 to TRBJ2-1, with 8 bases lining up with TRBD2. The CDR3 extends over 14 amino acids. Germline V gene lookup returns CDR1 SSHAT and CDR2 FNYEAQ (reference sequence). The CDR3 sequence is CASSFDRGGNEQFF. CDR3 in DNA: TGTGCTAGCAGCTTCGACCGGGGGGGCAATGAGCAGTTCTTC.

This clone was counted a single time. V and J are TRBV19 and TRBJ1-3, with D hard to call. Germline CDR1 and CDR2: LNHDA and SQIVND (reference sequence). Deletions cut 3 bases from V and 1 base from J, with 7 bases between. CDR3 length equals 14 residues. The CDR3 bases are TGTGCCAGTAGTATGGCCGTTTCTGGAAACACCATATATTTT. The encoded protein is CASSMAVSGNTIYF.

This clone occurred a few times. One end of the junction fails to match germline, which may point to a read error. This sequence joins TRBV11-2 and TRBJ1-3, with D perhaps matching TRBD1 (5 bases). The CDR3 loop spans 12 amino acids. Germline values: CDR1 SGHAT, CDR2 FQNNGV. The CDR3: CASSSGLLPRDF. CDR3 nucleotides: TGTGCCAGCAGCTCGGGACTTTTGCCCCGGGATTTT.

This clone was counted a single time. V gene TRBV6-5 combines with J gene TRBJ2-7, with a possible D match to TRBD1 (6 bases). The CDR3 has 15 amino acids. Trimming pared 2 bases from V and 0 bases from J, leaving 11 bases between. Germline values: CDR1 MNHEY, CDR2 SVGAGI. The CDR3 loop reads CASSYLGQISYEQYF. Here the CDR3 DNA reads TGTGCCAGCAGTTACCTGGGACAAATCTCCTACGAGCAGTACTTC.

This clone has only one observation. The V and J genes are TRBV19 and TRBJ1-1; 7 bases are shared with TRBD1. The CDR3 runs 13 residues. In germline, CDR1 is LNHDA, CDR2 SQIVND (reference sequence). V trimming: 1 base; J trimming: 7 bases; junction bases outside the gene matches: 3. The CDR3 DNA is TGTGCCAGTAGTATAGGACAGGGCTATGAAGCTTTCTTT. Its translation: CASSIGQGYEAFF.

J is TRBJ1-4 and V is TRBV29-1; TRBD1 matches 9 bases. Unmatched junction bases numbered 15, after V lost 7 bases and J lost 6 bases. The CDR3 loop spans 16 amino acids. Germline lookup yields CDR1 SQVTM and CDR2 ANQGSEA. CDR3 sequence: CSGLGTGPRFDEKLFF. The CDR3 DNA sequence: TGCAGCGGCCTAGGGACAGGGCCTCGGTTTGATGAAAAACTGTTTTTT.

This clone has a single count. The chain combines TRBV6-1 with TRBJ1-5, with 7 bases matching TRBD1. This CDR3 has 15 amino acids. Germline V gene data show CDR1 as MNHNS and CDR2 as SASEGT. J lost 6 bases, V lost 1 base, and 6 bases had no gene match. The CDR3 loop is CASSEVTGVSQPQHF. The CDR3 DNA follows: TGTGCCAGCAGTGAAGTCACAGGGGTTAGTCAGCCCCAGCATTTT.

This clone was found a few times. The chain has TRBV5-1 and TRBJ2-3, with 7 nucleotides matching TRBD1. The CDR3 loop spans 15 amino acids. Germline CDR1 and CDR2: SGHRS and YFSETQ. Trimming removed 0 bases from V and 1 base from J; junction bases left unmatched: 2. CDR3 sequence reads: CASSLGGTGTDTQYF. For the CDR3, the DNA is TGCGCCAGCAGCTTGGGGGGGACAGGCACAGATACGCAGTATTTT.

V gene TRBV28 combines with J gene TRBJ2-1; 9 bases are a match to TRBD1. Germline V gene lookup returns CDR1 MDHEN and CDR2 SYDVKM. The CDR3 is 15 amino acids. After removal of 6 bases from V and 0 bases from J, the junction contained 3 bases not matched to a gene. CDR3 coding DNA: TGTGCCAGCAGGGCGACAGGGGGCTCCTACAATGAGCAGTTCTTC. Translation gives CASRATGGSYNEQFF.

This clone occurred once. The chain has TRBV6-6 and TRBJ1-1; possibly TRBD1 for D (5 bases). V was cut by 0 bases and J by 8 bases, with 13 bases left in between. This CDR3 is built from 14 residues. Germline V gene data show CDR1 as MNHNY and CDR2 as SVGAGI (reference sequence). The chain's CDR3 is CASSYSGGAREAFF. The CDR3 coding sequence is TGTGCCAGCAGTTACTCGGGAGGGGCGCGGGAAGCTTTCTTT.

This clone appeared a single time. The CDR3 DNA reads TGTGCCAGCAGTCACGACGGGGTTGAAGCTTTCTTT. It codes for CASSHDGVEAFF. V usage is TRBV6-5 and J usage is TRBJ1-1, with D hard to call. The germline gives CDR1 MNHEY, CDR2 SVGAGI. The CDR3 has 12 amino acids. The germline V and J ends were trimmed by 5 bases and 7 bases, with 11 bases remaining between them.

The V call is TRBV5-1, the J call TRBJ2-1, with D perhaps TRBD2 (6 bases). The CDR3 length is 16 residues. Germline assignment: CDR1 SGHRS and CDR2 YFSETQ. V was trimmed by 4 bases and J by 0 bases, leaving 14 bases between them. CDR3 nucleotide sequence: TGCGCCAGCAGCATCACCGGGACTGTCTCCTACAATGAGCAGTTCTTC. Encoded protein: CASSITGTVSYNEQFF.

This clone was observed once. The sample holds other DNA sequences that translate to the same CDR3. The chain carries TRBV6-5 and TRBJ1-5, with 8 bases that match TRBD1. The CDR3 length is 15 residues. CDR1 MNHEY and CDR2 SVGAGI come from the germline V gene. V lost 6 bases and J lost 4; bases outside the gene matches: 8. The DNA of the CDR3 is TGTGCCAGCAGGCCACAGGGGGATTGGAATCAGCCCCAGCATTTT. This encodes CASRPQGDWNQPQHF.

This clone was found once. The rearrangement links TRBV6-1 to TRBJ1-4, with 8 bases aligning to TRBD1. Germline V gene data show CDR1 as MNHNS and CDR2 as SASEGT. The CDR3 has 14 residues. V lost 8 bases and J lost 8; bases outside the gene matches: 10. The CDR3 DNA is TGTGCCAGCTCCCCGACAGGGGTGGTGGAAAAACTGTTTTTT. It yields the protein CASSPTGVVEKLFF.

The gene calls are TRBV5-1 and TRBJ2-7; D might be TRBD1 (7 bases). Germline lookup yields CDR1 SGHRS and CDR2 YFSETQ. The CDR3 is 15 residues long. Trimming pared 4 bases from V and 3 bases from J, leaving 17 bases between. This CDR3 reads CASSQVQGGNYEQYF. The CDR3 DNA sequence: TGCGCCAGCAGCCAAGTCCAGGGGGGAAACTACGAGCAGTACTTC.

V is TRBV7-6 and J is TRBJ2-1, with 8 bases aligning to TRBD2. V lost 1 base to trimming and J lost 9 bases; unmatched junction nucleotides: 11. The CDR3 is made up of 16 amino acids. From germline, CDR1 is SGHVS and CDR2 FNYEAQ. The CDR3 is CASSLGSSGGPGEQFF. Here the CDR3 DNA reads TGTGCCAGCAGCTTAGGTTCGTCGGGAGGGCCTGGTGAGCAGTTCTTC.

The J gene is TRBJ1-3, the V gene TRBV28; possible D gene TRBD1, 5 bases. The CDR3 runs 16 residues. CDR1 is MDHEN, CDR2 SYDVKM, per germline. The V end was cut by 1 base, the J end by 0 bases, with 10 bases between. The CDR3 DNA reads TGTGCCAGCAGTTTATTAGTCGGGGGCTCTGGAAACACCATATATTTT. Translating gives CASSLLVGGSGNTIYF. The full variable domain, completed using reference TRBV28 and TRBJ1-3, is DVKVTQSSRYLVKRTGEKVFLECVQDMDHENMFWYRQDPGLGLRLIYFSYDVKMKEKGDIPEGYSVSREKKERFSLILESASTNQTSMYLCASSLLVGGSGNTIYFGEGSWLTVV.